The rows below give T cell receptor beta chains drawn from one sample of a study of shared clonotypes between healthy human individuals. Profiling relied on immunoSEQ multiplex PCR, and the TCRdb table lists in-frame clones only, not all of them. The sample contains some 630,000 clones, approximately 96% of which appear only once. Sequencing was carried out using naive CD8+ T cells sorted from blood. These receptors were collected from a woman in her twenties or thirties in good health. The CDR3 runs from the conserved cysteine through the conserved F or W. D genes are given only for firm matches. Size is stated for part of the rows, as once, few or many counts, or as a class when the clone is expanded.

J gene: TRBJ1-5
D gene: .
V gene: TRBV28
clone size: once
CDR3 DNA: TGTGCCAGCAGTTTAGCGTTAGGTCAGCCCCAGCATTTT
CDR3 protein: CASSLALGQPQHF

J gene: TRBJ2-1
D gene: TRBD1
V gene: TRBV11-3
clone size: .
CDR3 DNA: TGTGCCAGCAGCTCCCTCAGTGGACAGGGGCACCTAGCTGAGCAGTTCTTC
CDR3 protein: CASSSLSGQGHLAEQFF

J gene: TRBJ2-1
D gene: TRBD2
V gene: TRBV5-6
clone size: .
CDR3 DNA: TGTGCCAGCAGCGAGGGACTAGCGGGACCATACAATGAGCAGTTCTTC
CDR3 protein: CASSEGLAGPYNEQFF

J gene: TRBJ2-2
D gene: .
V gene: TRBV11-3
clone size: .
CDR3 DNA: TGTGCCAGCAGCTTTGGGTTCTCCGGGGAGCTGTTTTTT
CDR3 protein: CASSFGFSGELFF

J gene: TRBJ1-6
D gene: .
V gene: TRBV28
clone size: .
CDR3 DNA: TGTGCCAGCAGTTTCCAACAGCGGAATTCACCCCTCCACTTT
CDR3 protein: CASSFQQRNSPLHF

J gene: TRBJ2-7
D gene: TRBD1
V gene: TRBV6-5
clone size: .
CDR3 DNA: TGTGCCAGCAGCCATCCCGGGACAGGGGCCGAGCAGTACTTC
CDR3 protein: CASSHPGTGAEQYF

J gene: TRBJ1-1
D gene: TRBD1
V gene: TRBV5-4
clone size: .
CDR3 DNA: TGTGCCAGCAGCGGGGGACAGGGTTTGGTCACTGAAGCTTTCTTT
CDR3 protein: CASSGGQGLVTEAFF

J gene: TRBJ2-7
D gene: TRBD2
V gene: TRBV28
clone size: .
CDR3 DNA: TGTGCCAGCAGCCGCAGACTAGCGGAGTCCTACGAGCAGTACTTC
CDR3 protein: CASSRRLAESYEQYF

J gene: TRBJ1-1
D gene: .
V gene: TRBV2
clone size: .
CDR3 DNA: TGTGCCAGCAGGCCAGGGAATACTGAAGCTTTCTTT
CDR3 protein: CASRPGNTEAFF

J gene: TRBJ1-5
D gene: TRBD1
V gene: TRBV19
clone size: .
CDR3 DNA: TGTGCCAGTAATAATCGAGGGGACAGGGAGGCTCAGCCCCAGCATTTT
CDR3 protein: CASNNRGDREAQPQHF

J gene: TRBJ1-1
D gene: TRBD1
V gene: TRBV7-9
clone size: .
CDR3 DNA: TGTGCCAGCAGCGGAACAGGGGGCACTGAAGCTTTCTTT
CDR3 protein: CASSGTGGTEAFF

J gene: TRBJ1-1
D gene: TRBD1
V gene: TRBV9
clone size: .
CDR3 DNA: TGTGCCAGCAGCGTAGAGGGAGGGGGCTTTGAAGCTTTCTTT
CDR3 protein: CASSVEGGGFEAFF

J gene: TRBJ2-7
D gene: TRBD2
V gene: TRBV5-6
clone size: .
CDR3 DNA: TGTGCCAGCAGCTTGGGGGCTAGCGGGGATTCCTACGAGCAGTACTTC
CDR3 protein: CASSLGASGDSYEQYF

J gene: TRBJ2-7
D gene: .
V gene: TRBV13
clone size: .
CDR3 DNA: TGTGCCAGCAGCCTCACAGGAAACGTCTACGAGCAGTACTTC
CDR3 protein: CASSLTGNVYEQYF

J gene: TRBJ2-1
D gene: TRBD2
V gene: TRBV7-9
clone size: .
CDR3 DNA: TGTGCCAGCAGCTTAGCGGAGGGACTAGAGAATGAGCAGTTCTTC
CDR3 protein: CASSLAEGLENEQFF

J gene: TRBJ1-1
D gene: .
V gene: TRBV2
clone size: .
CDR3 DNA: TGTGCCAGCAGTGTGACAGGAGAAAACACTGAAGCTTTCTTT
CDR3 protein: CASSVTGENTEAFF

J gene: TRBJ2-5
D gene: .
V gene: TRBV5-5
clone size: .
CDR3 DNA: TGTGCCAGCAGCTTGGAGCTAGCGAAAGAGACCCAGTACTTC
CDR3 protein: CASSLELAKETQYF

J gene: TRBJ2-7
D gene: TRBD1
V gene: TRBV28
clone size: .
CDR3 DNA: TGTGCCAGCAGTTCCTCCGGGGACAGGGGGCACGAGCAGTACTTC
CDR3 protein: CASSSSGDRGHEQYF

J gene: TRBJ1-1
D gene: TRBD1
V gene: TRBV7-8
clone size: .
CDR3 DNA: TGTGCCAGCAGCCCAGGGGGCCCCAACACTGAAGCTTTCTTT
CDR3 protein: CASSPGGPNTEAFF

J gene: TRBJ2-7
D gene: TRBD1
V gene: TRBV4-1
clone size: .
CDR3 DNA: TGCGCCAGCAGCCAAGGGACAGGGACCGTCGACGAGCAGTACTTC
CDR3 protein: CASSQGTGTVDEQYF

J gene: TRBJ2-5
D gene: .
V gene: TRBV5-4
clone size: few
CDR3 DNA: TGTGCCAGCAGCTTGGAAAAGGAAGAGACCCAGTACTTC
CDR3 protein: CASSLEKEETQYF

J gene: TRBJ2-5
D gene: .
V gene: TRBV7-9
clone size: .
CDR3 DNA: TGTGCCAGCAGCTCCGGGACGCACCAAGAGACCCAGTACTTC
CDR3 protein: CASSSGTHQETQYF

J gene: TRBJ2-1
D gene: TRBD1
V gene: TRBV2
clone size: .
CDR3 DNA: TGTGCCAGCAGGGGACAGGGAATCAATGAGCAGTTCTTC
CDR3 protein: CASRGQGINEQFF

J gene: TRBJ2-3
D gene: .
V gene: TRBV9
clone size: .
CDR3 DNA: TGTGCCAGCAGCCTCCGGTTGCCAGATACGCAGTATTTT
CDR3 protein: CASSLRLPDTQYF

J gene: TRBJ2-3
D gene: TRBD2
V gene: TRBV6-4
clone size: .
CDR3 DNA: TGTGCCAGCAGCCCACTAGCGGGAGGCCTCGACACAGATACGCAGTATTTT
CDR3 protein: CASSPLAGGLDTDTQYF

J gene: TRBJ1-5
D gene: .
V gene: TRBV7-8
clone size: once
CDR3 DNA: TGTGCCAGCAGCCCCCCCGGACCCAAAGACCAGCCCCAGCATTTT
CDR3 protein: CASSPPGPKDQPQHF

J gene: TRBJ1-2
D gene: .
V gene: TRBV20-1
clone size: .
CDR3 DNA: TGCAGTGCTAGAGAGTCTAGGGGCTACACCTTC
CDR3 protein: CSARESRGYTF

J gene: TRBJ2-2
D gene: TRBD2
V gene: TRBV7-9
clone size: .
CDR3 DNA: TGTGCCAGCAGCTCCCTGTGGGTTAGCGGGAGATCTGGGGAGCTGTTTTTT
CDR3 protein: CASSSLWVSGRSGELFF

J gene: TRBJ2-6
D gene: .
V gene: TRBV28
clone size: .
CDR3 DNA: TGTGCCAGCAGGCTTCAGGGAAAGGCTGGGGCCAACGTCCTGACTTTC
CDR3 protein: CASRLQGKAGANVLTF

J gene: TRBJ2-7
D gene: TRBD1
V gene: TRBV7-9
clone size: .
CDR3 DNA: TGTGCCAGCAGCTCCCGGCAAGGGGGCCCCTACGAGCAGTACTTC
CDR3 protein: CASSSRQGGPYEQYF

J gene: TRBJ2-7
D gene: .
V gene: TRBV6-1
clone size: .
CDR3 DNA: TGTGCCAGCAGTGAAACGCCAGGGGAGTACGAGCAGTACTTC
CDR3 protein: CASSETPGEYEQYF

J gene: TRBJ2-4
D gene: .
V gene: TRBV15
clone size: .
CDR3 DNA: TGTGCCACCAGCAGAGATAGAGAGCAGAAAAACATTCAGTACTTC
CDR3 protein: CATSRDREQKNIQYF

J gene: TRBJ2-5
D gene: .
V gene: TRBV28
clone size: .
CDR3 DNA: TGTGCCAGCAGTCCAATGGGTACTGGGGAGACCCAGTACTTC
CDR3 protein: CASSPMGTGETQYF

J gene: TRBJ2-7
D gene: .
V gene: TRBV19
clone size: .
CDR3 DNA: TGTGCCAGTACCCCGGGCCGGGGGAACTACGAGCAGTACTTC
CDR3 protein: CASTPGRGNYEQYF

J gene: TRBJ2-2
D gene: .
V gene: TRBV6-1
clone size: .
CDR3 DNA: TGTGCCAGCAGTGTCTGGAACACCGGGGAGCTGTTTTTT
CDR3 protein: CASSVWNTGELFF

J gene: TRBJ1-2
D gene: .
V gene: TRBV27
clone size: .
CDR3 DNA: TGTGCCAGCAGTTTATCCCCCAGTAACTATGGCTACACCTTC
CDR3 protein: CASSLSPSNYGYTF

J gene: TRBJ2-3
D gene: .
V gene: TRBV27
clone size: .
CDR3 DNA: TGTGCCAGCAGTTTTCCGAGCACAGATACGCAGTATTTT
CDR3 protein: CASSFPSTDTQYF

J gene: TRBJ2-3
D gene: .
V gene: TRBV6-5
clone size: once
CDR3 DNA: TGTGCCAGCAGCGTACAGGGCACAGATACGCAGTATTTT
CDR3 protein: CASSVQGTDTQYF

J gene: TRBJ2-7
D gene: TRBD2
V gene: TRBV6-6
clone size: once
CDR3 DNA: TGTGCCAGCAGTTACTCGAATCTAGCGGGAAACTACGAGCAGTACTTC
CDR3 protein: CASSYSNLAGNYEQYF

J gene: TRBJ2-1
D gene: .
V gene: TRBV7-8
clone size: .
CDR3 DNA: TGTGCCAGCAGCTTTTTCGGGGTACTAGCTATGAAACATGAGCAGTTCTTC
CDR3 protein: CASSFFGVLAMKHEQFF

J gene: TRBJ2-7
D gene: .
V gene: TRBV1
clone size: .
CDR3 DNA: TGCACCAGCAGCCGTGCTAGCGGCTACGAGCAGTACTTC
CDR3 protein: CTSSRASGYEQYF

J gene: TRBJ2-2
D gene: .
V gene: TRBV19
clone size: .
CDR3 DNA: TGTGCCAGTAGTATAATGGCTAGCCCCGGGGAGCTGTTTTTT
CDR3 protein: CASSIMASPGELFF

J gene: TRBJ1-4
D gene: .
V gene: TRBV28
clone size: .
CDR3 DNA: TGTGCCAGCAGTGCAGGAGTAGGCACTAATGAAAAACTGTTTTTT
CDR3 protein: CASSAGVGTNEKLFF

J gene: TRBJ1-5
D gene: .
V gene: TRBV27
clone size: .
CDR3 DNA: TGTGCCAGCAGTTTGGGGTTTTATCAGCCCCAGCATTTT
CDR3 protein: CASSLGFYQPQHF

J gene: TRBJ1-4
D gene: TRBD1
V gene: TRBV11-2
clone size: .
CDR3 DNA: TGTGCCAGCAGCTTATTCCAGGGGGCTGAAAAACTGTTTTTT
CDR3 protein: CASSLFQGAEKLFF

J gene: TRBJ1-1
D gene: TRBD1
V gene: TRBV30
clone size: .
CDR3 DNA: TGTGCCTGGAACACCGGGACAGGGGTTACTGAAGCTTTCTTT
CDR3 protein: CAWNTGTGVTEAFF

J gene: TRBJ2-7
D gene: .
V gene: TRBV27
clone size: .
CDR3 DNA: TGTGCCAGCAGTTCCCCAGTGGGTGGGGTATACGAGCAGTACTTC
CDR3 protein: CASSSPVGGVYEQYF

J gene: TRBJ1-1
D gene: TRBD1
V gene: TRBV11-2
clone size: .
CDR3 DNA: TGTGCCAGCAGCTCCCGCCGGACAGGGGGAAACACTGAAGCTTTCTTT
CDR3 protein: CASSSRRTGGNTEAFF